This TCR beta chain emerged from a study of T cell changes during pregnancy in multiple sclerosis. The data were produced by immunoSEQ multiplex PCR, yet TCRdb's version contains in-frame clones alone and is incomplete. Among 60,000 to 85,000 clones, roughly 92% were seen once, and the ten largest hold around 3.5%. Germline loops: CDR1 SGHTS, CDR2 YDEGEE. V lost 3 bases and J 2 bases, leaving 15 bases between the germline ends. The CDR3 runs 15 residues. This receptor was taken from a female donor in good health, enrolled as a control in a pregnancy study. The rearrangement links TRBV5-8 to TRBJ2-7, with D maybe TRBD2 (6 bases). The sequences come from peripheral blood, collected after pregnancy. CDR3 amino acids: CASSWRVEGPYEQYF. CDR3 sequence (DNA): TGTGCCAGCAGCTGGAGGGTGGAGGGCCCCTACGAGCAGTACTTC.